The present T cell receptor (beta chain) was sequenced within a study of cytomegalovirus exposure and HLA in healthy donors. This CDR3 has 13 amino acids. The V gene's germline CDR1 is SGHKS and CDR2 YYEKEE (reference sequence). PCR primers comprised 60 Vbeta and 13 Jbeta primers. Repertoires were generated with immunoSEQ multiplex PCR, while TCRdb's copy carries only in-frame clones and drops some. The sample has around 180,000 clones; over 65% are singletons. In this sample, this clone turned up once. The origin of this receptor is a man aged 55-75 years in good health and CMV-seronegative. Input material: PBMCs. V gene TRBV5-5 combines with J gene TRBJ2-5; D is perhaps TRBD2 (5 bases). The end of the DNA is better explained by TRBJ2-7, so the J call may be wrong. CDR3 in amino acids: CASSQLRRDEQYF. CDR3 in DNA: TGTGCCAGCAGCCAACTCCGGCGGGACGAGCAGTACTTC.